This TCR beta chain was obtained from a study of STAT5B mutations in CD4+ large granular lymphocyte leukemia. This clone showed up just once. The method was immunoSEQ multiplex PCR; TCRdb's version includes in-frame clones alone and lacks a portion of them. The top ten hold roughly 0.4% of the sample, which has 20,000 to 25,000 clones, 79% seen once. The V segment lost 4 bases and the J segment 3 bases; nucleotides outside the gene matches: 3. This CDR3 region has 13 residues. Germline CDR1 reads SGDLS; CDR2 reads YYNGEE. J is TRBJ1-2 and V is TRBV9, with 7 bases matching TRBD1. The receptor comes from a human donor in good health. The sequencing sample was made of CD4+ T cells from blood buffy coats. CDR3 nucleotides: TGTGCCAGCAGCCCGCAGGGGGACTATGGCTACACCTTC. It translates to CASSPQGDYGYTF.